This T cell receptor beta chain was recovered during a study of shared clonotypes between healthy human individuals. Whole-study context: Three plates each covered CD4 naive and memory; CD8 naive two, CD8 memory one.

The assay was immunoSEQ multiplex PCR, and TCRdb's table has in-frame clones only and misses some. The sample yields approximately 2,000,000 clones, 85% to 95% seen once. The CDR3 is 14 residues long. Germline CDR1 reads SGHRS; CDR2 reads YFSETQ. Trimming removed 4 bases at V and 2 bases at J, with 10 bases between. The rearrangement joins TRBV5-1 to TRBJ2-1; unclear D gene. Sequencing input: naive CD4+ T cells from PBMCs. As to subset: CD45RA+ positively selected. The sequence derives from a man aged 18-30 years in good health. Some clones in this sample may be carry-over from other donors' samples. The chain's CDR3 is CASSPELTYNEQFF. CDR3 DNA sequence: TGCGCCAGCAGCCCGGAGTTGACCTACAATGAGCAGTTCTTC.